The clone carrying this T cell receptor beta chain was recorded many times. Antigen: not known. The sample comes from a study of T cell clonality in common variable immunodeficiency. Study observations and caveats: In common variable immunodeficiency, TCR beta chains reportedly carried fewer deletions and N-nucleotide insertions.

The repertoire was sequenced with immunoSEQ multiplex PCR; TCRdb's copy has only in-frame clones and lacks some. The sample contains 25,000 to 35,000 clones, none of them singletons. Sequenced sample: peripheral blood mononuclear cells. This receptor was taken from a person aged 18 to 75 in good health.

The CDR3 DNA, read in part, is TGTGCCTGGAGCCTGGGGACAGAATATAATTCACCC. Its protein product is CAWSLGTEYNSP. The whole CDR3 region reads CAWSLGTEYNSPLHF. This rearrangement joins TRBV30 to TRBJ1-6; 7 nucleotides align to TRBD1. Coverage ceases 3 residues before the CDR3 finishes, and the germline J gene fills in the end. V trimming: 3 bases; J trimming: 4 bases; junction bases outside the gene matches: 6. Germline V CDR1 and CDR2: GTSNPN, SVGIG (reference sequence). The CDR3 runs 15 residues.